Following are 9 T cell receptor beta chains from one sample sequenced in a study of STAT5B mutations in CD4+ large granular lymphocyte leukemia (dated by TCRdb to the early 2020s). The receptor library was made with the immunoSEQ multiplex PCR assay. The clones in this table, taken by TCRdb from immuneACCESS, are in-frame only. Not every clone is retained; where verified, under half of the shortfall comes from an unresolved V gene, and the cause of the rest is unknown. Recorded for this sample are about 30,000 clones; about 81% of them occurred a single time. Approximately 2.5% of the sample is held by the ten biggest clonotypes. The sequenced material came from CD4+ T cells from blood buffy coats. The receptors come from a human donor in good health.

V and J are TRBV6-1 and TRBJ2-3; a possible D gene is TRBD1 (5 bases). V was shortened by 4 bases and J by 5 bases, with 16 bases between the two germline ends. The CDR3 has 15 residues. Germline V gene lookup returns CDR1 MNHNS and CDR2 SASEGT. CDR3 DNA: TGTGCCAGCAGTGTAGTTGGAGCTCAGGGAGATACGCAGTATTTT. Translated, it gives CASSVVGAQGDTQYF.

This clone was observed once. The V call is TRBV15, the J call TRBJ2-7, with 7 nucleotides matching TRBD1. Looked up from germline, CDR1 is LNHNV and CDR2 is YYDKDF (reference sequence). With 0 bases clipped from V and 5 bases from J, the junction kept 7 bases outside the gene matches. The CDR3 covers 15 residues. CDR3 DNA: TGTGCCACCAGCAGAGATCGGTTCCAGGGGGACGAGCAGTACTTC. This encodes CATSRDRFQGDEQYF.

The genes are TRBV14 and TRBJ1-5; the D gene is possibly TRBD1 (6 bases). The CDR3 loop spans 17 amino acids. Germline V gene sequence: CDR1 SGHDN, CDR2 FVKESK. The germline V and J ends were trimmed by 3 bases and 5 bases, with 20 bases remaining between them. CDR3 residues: CASSHVQKGGGYQPQHF. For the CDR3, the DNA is TGTGCCAGCAGCCATGTCCAAAAGGGGGGCGGGTATCAGCCCCAGCATTTT.

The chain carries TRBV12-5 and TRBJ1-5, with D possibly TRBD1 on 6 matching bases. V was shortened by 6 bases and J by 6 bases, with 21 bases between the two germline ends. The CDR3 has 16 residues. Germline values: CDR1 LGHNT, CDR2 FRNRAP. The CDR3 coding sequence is TGTGCTAGTGGCCAGGGGCTCGGGCAGGACAGTCAGCCCCAGCATTTT. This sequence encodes CASGQGLGQDSQPQHF. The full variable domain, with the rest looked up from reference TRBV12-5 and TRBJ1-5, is DARVTQTPRHKVTEMGQEVTMRCQPILGHNTVFWYRQTMMQGLELLAYFRNRAPLDDSGMPKDRFSAEMPDATLATLKIQPSEPRDSAVYFCASGQGLGQDSQPQHFGDGTRLSIL.

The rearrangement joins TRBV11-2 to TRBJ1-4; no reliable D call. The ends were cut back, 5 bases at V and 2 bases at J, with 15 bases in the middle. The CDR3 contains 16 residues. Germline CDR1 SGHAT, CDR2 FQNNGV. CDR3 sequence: CASSRPGRGTNEKLFF. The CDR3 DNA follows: TGTGCCAGCAGCCGTCCAGGTCGAGGTACTAATGAAAAACTGTTTTTT.

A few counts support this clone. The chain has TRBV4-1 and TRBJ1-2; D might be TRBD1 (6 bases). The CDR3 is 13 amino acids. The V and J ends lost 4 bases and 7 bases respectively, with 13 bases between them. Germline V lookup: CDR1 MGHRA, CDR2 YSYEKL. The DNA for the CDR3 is TGCGCCAGCAGCCCACAGGGTCTTGGTGGCTACACCTTC. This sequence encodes CASSPQGLGGYTF.

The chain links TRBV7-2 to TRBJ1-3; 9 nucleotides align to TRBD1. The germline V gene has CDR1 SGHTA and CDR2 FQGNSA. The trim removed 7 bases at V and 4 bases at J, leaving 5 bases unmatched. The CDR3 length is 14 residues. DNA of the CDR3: TGTGCCAGCACCTGGGACAGGGAAGGAAACACCATATATTTT. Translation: CASTWDREGNTIYF.

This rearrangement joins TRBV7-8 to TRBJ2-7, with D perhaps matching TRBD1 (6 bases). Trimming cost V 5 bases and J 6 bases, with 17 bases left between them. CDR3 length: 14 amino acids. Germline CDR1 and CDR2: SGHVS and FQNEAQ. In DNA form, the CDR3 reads TGTGCCAGCAGCCCAGGGGAAGGGTACGGCGAGCAGTACTTC. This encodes CASSPGEGYGEQYF.

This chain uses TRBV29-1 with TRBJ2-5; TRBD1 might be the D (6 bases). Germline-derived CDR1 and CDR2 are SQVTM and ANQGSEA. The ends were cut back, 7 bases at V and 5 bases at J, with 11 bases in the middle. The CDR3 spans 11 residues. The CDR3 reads CSANRAETQYF. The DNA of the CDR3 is TGCAGCGCTAACAGGGCGGAGACCCAGTACTTC.